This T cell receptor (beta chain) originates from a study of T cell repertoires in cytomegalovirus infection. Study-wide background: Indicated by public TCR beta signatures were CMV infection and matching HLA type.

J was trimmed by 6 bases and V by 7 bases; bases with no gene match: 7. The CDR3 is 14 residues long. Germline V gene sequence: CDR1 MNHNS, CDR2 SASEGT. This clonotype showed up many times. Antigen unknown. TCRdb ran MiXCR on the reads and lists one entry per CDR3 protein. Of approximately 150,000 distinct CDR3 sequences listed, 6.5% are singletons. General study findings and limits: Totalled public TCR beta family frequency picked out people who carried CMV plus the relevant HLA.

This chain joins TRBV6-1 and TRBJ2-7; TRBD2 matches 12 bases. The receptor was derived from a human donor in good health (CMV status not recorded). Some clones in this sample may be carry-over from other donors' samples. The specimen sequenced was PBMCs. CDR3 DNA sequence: TGTGCCAGCACTAGAGGACTAGCGGGGTTCGAGCAGTACTTC. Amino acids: CASTRGLAGFEQYF.